These T cell receptor beta chains were read from a single sample in a study of response to subunit inactivated influenza vaccine. TCRdb ran MiXCR on the RT-PCR reads and lists one entry per CDR3 protein. The profile shows 600,000 to 850,000 distinct CDR3 sequences, 13% to 15% of them singletons. Sample: PBMCs from blood, taken approximately 15 days before vaccination. The receptors stem from a man aged 45-65 years who received an inactivated influenza vaccine. Each CDR3 is given without its conserved first and last residue.

>TRBV25-1|TRBJ2-3
ASSEWQGDTDTQY
>TRBV10-3|TRBJ1-6
AITSQANSPLH
>TRBV29-1|TRBJ2-6
SAGGAGANVLT
>TRBV10-3|TRBJ2-5
AISEGGKARETQY
>TRBV4-2|TRBJ2-1
ASSRPGGSSYNEQF
>TRBV13|TRBJ2-7
ASKERFSEQY
>TRBV2|TRBJ2-1
ASRSERGSAEQF
>TRBV27|TRBJ1-6
ASQDRVVRSSYNSPLH
>TRBV27|TRBJ2-2
ASSKTGLVNTGELF
>TRBV27|TRBJ2-3
ASSYSGTSKSDTQY
>TRBV6-2/TRBV6-3|TRBJ2-2
ASSQETSGEDTGELF
>TRBV29-1|TRBJ2-1
SVGDTGFYNEQF
>TRBV28|TRBJ2-7
VSSSGEDFYEQY
>TRBV19|TRBJ2-7
ASTKGQGAYEQY
>TRBV6-2/TRBV6-3|TRBJ2-2
ASLGTVPNTGELF
>TRBV6-2/TRBV6-3|TRBJ1-5
ASSYTLFSRKGNQPQH
>TRBV6-2/TRBV6-3|TRBJ1-2
ASSFPTPSGGYT
>TRBV4-3|TRBJ2-1
ASSSQLAGGGNEQF
>TRBV7-2|TRBJ2-6
ASSLVTGGAGANVLT
>TRBV12-3/TRBV12-4|TRBJ2-7
ASSRTGFRGEQY
>TRBV10-3|TRBJ1-1
AIRRQGREAF
>TRBV2|TRBJ2-6
ASSSTVANVLT
>TRBV5-6|TRBJ1-4
ASMPGTANEKLF
>TRBV12-3/TRBV12-4|TRBJ2-7
ASSLRVGSKGHGEQY
>TRBV12-3/TRBV12-4|TRBJ2-7
ASSMILAEQY
>TRBV4-2|TRBJ2-5
ASSQGARLAGTKETQY
>TRBV12-3/TRBV12-4|TRBJ2-7
ASSLTRGGHEQY
>TRBV20-1|TRBJ2-1
SAKRGTIYNEQF
>TRBV7-2|TRBJ2-1
ASSLGAIEQF
>TRBV4-3|TRBJ2-7
ASRQDRRGEAEQY
>TRBV28|TRBJ2-7
ASSLSRTGFREQY
>TRBV19|TRBJ1-2
ASSVLSGTGSYGYT
>TRBV24-1|TRBJ2-3
ATSVFGGGTDTQY
>TRBV7-2|TRBJ2-1
ASSRTSGAHNEQF
>TRBV4-1|TRBJ2-3
ASSHVGLAGTTDTQY
>TRBV4-2|TRBJ1-2
ASSPEGLDGYT
>TRBV12-3/TRBV12-4|TRBJ2-7
ASSLGRPSSYEQY
>TRBV7-6|TRBJ2-1
ASQRTSATYNEQF
>TRBV6-5|TRBJ1-2
ASSYGRGDYGYT
>TRBV6-1|TRBJ1-1
ASSEHRTEAF
>TRBV7-9|TRBJ1-2
ASSLEWQGAPGYT
>TRBV5-1|TRBJ2-2
ASSQDRAMTGELF
>TRBV29-1|TRBJ2-2
SVSGREANTGELF
>TRBV6-2/TRBV6-3|TRBJ2-2
ASSETAGELF
>TRBV7-9|TRBJ2-2
ASRVGGLNTGELF
>TRBV6-2/TRBV6-3|TRBJ2-2
ASRRDGTVGELF
>TRBV7-2|TRBJ2-3
ASSRASGRGSTDTQY
>TRBV4-2|TRBJ2-2
ASSQDHPTGELF
>TRBV5-6|TRBJ2-7
ASSSGLVSLYEQY
>TRBV20-1|TRBJ1-2
SAKPRNGYT
>TRBV5-1|TRBJ2-3
ASSLGYGTGTDTQY